Presented here are 28 T cell receptor beta chains from one specimen sequenced in a study of identifying expanded T cells in peripheral blood. Sequencing used immunoSEQ multiplex PCR; TCRdb keeps in-frame clones, though not all of them. This repertoire shows around 120,000 clones, around 89% found once; its top ten account for around 17%. Sequenced input: blood. The receptors were sampled from a person between 18 and 75 years old in good health.

The chain combines TRBV28 with TRBJ2-7, with 7 nucleotides matching TRBD2. The germline CDR1 and CDR2 sequences are MDHEN and SYDVKM. V lost 5 bases to trimming and J lost 1 base; unmatched junction nucleotides: 17. There are 18 residues in the CDR3. DNA for the CDR3: TGTGCCAGCAGTGGGTACGTGGGGGGGTTAACGGCGTCCTACGAGCAGTACTTC. Its protein product is CASSGYVGGLTASYEQYF.

This chain links TRBV10-3 with TRBJ2-1, with 8 bases lining up with TRBD2. Looked up from germline, CDR1 is ENHRY and CDR2 is SYGVKD. This CDR3 has 16 residues. With 4 bases clipped from V and 7 bases from J, the junction kept 12 bases outside the gene matches. In DNA, the CDR3 is TGTGCCATCAGTGTCGGGGCAACTAGCGGTTGGAATGAGCAGTTCTTC. Encoded protein: CAISVGATSGWNEQFF.

As to this clone: Sequence at one end of the junction differs from germline and may be a read error. This chain joins TRBV7-2 and TRBJ2-7; D is possibly TRBD2 (6 bases). The CDR3 spans 13 residues. Germline CDR1 SGHTA, CDR2 FQGNSA. CDR3 nucleotide sequence: TGTGCCAGCAGCTACTCTAACGGCGGGGTGGGATCCTTC. Encoded protein: CASSYSNGGVGSF.

V and J are TRBV4-3 and TRBJ1-1; 10 positions match TRBD1. Germline V lookup: CDR1 LGHNA, CDR2 YSLEER. J was trimmed by 0 bases and V by 1 base; bases with no gene match: 8. The CDR3 contains 18 residues. CDR3 bases: TGCGCCAGCAGCCAAGGGACAGGGGGTGCCTTCATGAACACTGAAGCTTTCTTT. Its translation: CASSQGTGGAFMNTEAFF.

The V and J genes are TRBV2 and TRBJ1-5; D perhaps matches TRBD1 (6 bases). Germline V gene data show CDR1 as SNHLY and CDR2 as FYNNEI. The germline V and J ends were trimmed by 0 bases and 5 bases, with 11 bases remaining between them. This CDR3 is 15 amino acids long. CDR3: CASSEAGGAYQPQHF. The DNA of the CDR3 is TGTGCCAGCAGTGAAGCGGGGGGGGCGTATCAGCCCCAGCATTTT.

This chain uses TRBV7-9 with TRBJ1-2; a weak D match, TRBD1 (5 bases). The CDR3 extends over 13 amino acids. Per germline, CDR1 SEHNR and CDR2 FQNEAQ (reference sequence). V lost 8 bases and J lost 4, with 14 bases in between. The CDR3 nucleotides are TGTGCCAGCCGCCGGGACGGCGTCTATGGCTACACCTTC. This codes for CASRRDGVYGYTF. The full variable domain, rest sourced from reference TRBV7-9 and TRBJ1-2, is DTGVSQNPRHKITKRGQNVTFRCDPISEHNRLYWYRQTLGQGPEFLTYFQNEAQLEKSRLLSDRFSAERPKGSFSTLEIQRTEQGDSAMYLCASRRDGVYGYTFGSGTRLTVV.

The rearrangement uses TRBV4-3 and TRBJ2-3; perhaps TRBD1 as D (6 bases). Germline values: CDR1 LGHNA, CDR2 YSLEER. The CDR3 runs 14 residues. Trimming left V 4 bases short and J 2 bases short, with 10 bases between. The CDR3 protein is CASSPDRFTDTQYF. The CDR3 DNA reads as TGCGCCAGCAGCCCTGACAGGTTCACAGATACGCAGTATTTT.

The chain carries TRBV19 and TRBJ1-3; a possible D gene is TRBD1 (6 bases). CDR1 LNHDA and CDR2 SQIVND come from the germline V gene (reference sequence). Deletions cut 5 bases from V and 0 bases from J, with 14 bases between. The CDR3 extends over 16 amino acids. CDR3 sequence reads: CASSEGTPPSGNTIYF. DNA for the CDR3: TGTGCCAGTAGTGAGGGGACACCACCCTCTGGAAACACCATATATTTT.

The chain combines TRBV6-1 with TRBJ1-1; D not resolved. The CDR3 consists of 16 residues. V was shortened by 0 bases and J by 1 base, with 12 bases between the two germline ends. The germline V gene has CDR1 MNHNS and CDR2 SASEGT. The CDR3 loop is CASSEAGSNGNTEAFF. The CDR3 DNA is TGTGCCAGCAGTGAAGCGGGTTCGAACGGGAACACTGAAGCTTTCTTT.

The V gene is TRBV7-9, the J gene TRBJ2-5; tentatively, D is TRBD1 (5 bases). Per the germline V gene, CDR1 is SEHNR and CDR2 is FQNEAQ (reference sequence). The V and J ends lost 7 bases and 3 bases respectively, with 12 bases between them. The CDR3 spans 13 residues. CDR3 residues: CASTLVQEETQYF. In DNA form, the CDR3 reads TGTGCCAGCACCCTGGTACAGGAAGAGACCCAGTACTTC.

V usage is TRBV28 and J usage is TRBJ1-6; 7 bases map to TRBD1. The CDR3 covers 13 residues. Germline V gene sequence: CDR1 MDHEN, CDR2 SYDVKM. Trimming took 10 bases from V and 8 from J; bases not matched to a gene: 8. CDR3 in amino acids: CATLGQRDSPLHF. The CDR3 bases are TGTGCCACCTTGGGACAGAGGGATTCACCCCTCCACTTT.

The chain links TRBV21-1 to TRBJ2-7. TRBV21-1 is assigned pseudogene status. This CDR3 spans 15 amino acids. CDR3 protein: CASSPSGSSLYEQYF. Here the CDR3 DNA reads TGTGCCAGCAGCCCCTCGGGCAGTTCTCTTTACGAGCAGTACTTC.

This clone has more than one count but fewer than ten. The rearrangement links TRBV10-1 to TRBJ1-5; 8 nucleotides agree with TRBD1. V trimming: 4 bases; J trimming: 6 bases; junction bases outside the gene matches: 8. Germline V gives CDR1 WNHNN, CDR2 SYGVQD (reference sequence). The CDR3 runs 15 residues. The CDR3 nucleotides are TGCGCCAGCAGTGGACCCAGGGGGCCAGCTCAGCCCCAGCATTTT. It is translated as CASSGPRGPAQPQHF.

This clone has just one count. This chain links TRBV28 with TRBJ2-3; 9 positions match TRBD2. V dropped 7 bases and J dropped 6; count of bases not matched to a gene: 20. The CDR3 extends over 18 amino acids. CDR1 MDHEN and CDR2 SYDVKM come from the germline V gene. CDR3 sequence reads: CASTLRGGGGPRGDTQYF. DNA for the CDR3: TGTGCCAGCACCCTAAGGGGCGGGGGGGGTCCCCGAGGGGATACGCAGTATTTT.

This sequence joins TRBV10-1 and TRBJ2-7, with 8 bases fitting TRBD1. J lost 6 bases, V lost 2 bases, and 6 bases had no gene match. Germline assignment: CDR1 WNHNN and CDR2 SYGVQD (reference sequence). This CDR3 spans 14 amino acids. CDR3 region: CASSETPTGAEQYF. The DNA for the CDR3 is TGCGCCAGCAGTGAGACCCCGACAGGGGCCGAGCAGTACTTC.

The chain recombines TRBV6-5 with TRBJ2-5; TRBD1 matches at 8 bases. The CDR3 has 14 amino acids. Trimming at V came to 1 base and at J to 2 bases, leaving 0 bases not matched to a gene. Germline V gives CDR1 MNHEY, CDR2 SVGAGI. This CDR3 reads CASSYYRGQETQYF. CDR3 coding DNA: TGTGCCAGCAGTTACTACAGGGGGCAAGAGACCCAGTACTTC.

The chain employs TRBV7-9 and TRBJ2-2; D is uncertain. Per the germline V gene, CDR1 is SEHNR and CDR2 is FQNEAQ (reference sequence). CDR3 length: 14 residues. The V and J ends lost 10 bases and 1 base respectively, with 13 bases between them. The DNA of the CDR3 is TGTGCCACAATCAGACTCGTGAACACCGGGGAGCTGTTTTTT. Translated, it gives CATIRLVNTGELFF.

J is TRBJ1-2 and V is TRBV6-6, with D possibly being TRBD1 (6 bases). The CDR3 totals 15 residues. The V gene's germline CDR1 is MNHNY and CDR2 SVGAGI (reference sequence). Trimming left V 0 bases short and J 8 bases short, with 16 bases between. CDR3 residues: CASSYSRQGPRGYTF. The CDR3 DNA reads TGTGCCAGCAGTTACTCGCGGCAGGGGCCCCGGGGCTACACCTTC.

The rearrangement uses TRBV27 and TRBJ2-3, with 8 bases matching TRBD2. V trimming: 4 bases; J trimming: 0 bases; junction bases outside the gene matches: 6. The CDR3 runs 16 residues. The germline V gene has CDR1 MNHEY and CDR2 SMNVEV (reference sequence). DNA of the CDR3: TGTGCCAGCAGTTCCTTAGCGGGGTCGAGCACAGATACGCAGTATTTT. Translated, it gives CASSSLAGSSTDTQYF.

This sequence joins TRBV7-2 and TRBJ1-2; TRBD1 matches 8 bases. Germline CDR1 reads SGHTA; CDR2 reads FQGNSA. V lost 1 base to trimming and J lost 8 bases; unmatched junction nucleotides: 9. The CDR3 covers 15 residues. The CDR3 here is CASSLGPDRGMGYTF. DNA for the CDR3: TGTGCCAGCAGCTTAGGCCCCGACAGGGGTATGGGCTACACCTTC.

The chain is built from TRBV4-3 and TRBJ1-1; D unclear. The CDR3 consists of 15 residues. Trimming took off 0 bases at V and 3 bases at J, with 11 bases between the two ends. Germline V gives CDR1 LGHNA, CDR2 YSLEER. The chain's CDR3 is CASSQDPAGYTEAFF. Written as DNA, the CDR3 is TGCGCCAGCAGCCAAGATCCGGCGGGATACACTGAAGCTTTCTTT.

The chain couples TRBV14 to TRBJ1-1; no clear D. This CDR3 has 14 amino acids. Looked up from germline, CDR1 is SGHDN and CDR2 is FVKESK. With 1 base removed from V and 5 bases from J, the gap between germline ends came to 11 bases. The CDR3: CASSQVSGRTEAFF. The CDR3 DNA follows: TGTGCCAGCAGCCAAGTATCTGGGCGGACTGAAGCTTTCTTT.

The gene calls are TRBV6-5 and TRBJ2-1; D gene ambiguous. Germline values: CDR1 MNHEY, CDR2 SVGAGI. This CDR3 has 13 residues. The ends were cut back, 2 bases at V and 3 bases at J, with 5 bases in the middle. DNA of the CDR3: TGTGCCAGCAGTTACGACGTCTACAATGAGCAGTTCTTC. Its protein product is CASSYDVYNEQFF.

This chain joins TRBV2 and TRBJ1-5, with D perhaps TRBD1 (5 bases). The CDR3 spans 13 residues. The germline gives CDR1 SNHLY, CDR2 FYNNEI. Deletions cut 3 bases from V and 5 bases from J, with 8 bases between. The CDR3 here is CASSDLTDQPQHF. CDR3 bases: TGTGCCAGCAGTGATCTGACAGATCAGCCCCAGCATTTT.

This clone has more than one count but fewer than ten. In the same sample, other DNA sequences code for this CDR3. The chain is built from TRBV5-1 and TRBJ1-1; D perhaps matches TRBD1 (5 bases). Germline CDR1 reads SGHRS; CDR2 reads YFSETQ. The V and J ends lost 3 bases and 3 bases respectively, with 12 bases between them. The CDR3 extends over 14 amino acids. Written as DNA, the CDR3 is TGCGCCAGCAGCTCAGGGACGGGGGACACTGAAGCTTTCTTT. This encodes CASSSGTGDTEAFF.

The chain combines TRBV5-5 with TRBJ2-3; D is possibly TRBD2 (5 bases). Germline CDR1 reads SGHKS; CDR2 reads YYEKEE (reference sequence). The CDR3 is made up of 14 amino acids. Trimming removed 6 bases at V and 2 bases at J, with 13 bases between. The CDR3 is CASTLAGITDTQYF. Written as DNA, the CDR3 is TGTGCCAGCACGCTGGCGGGTATCACAGATACGCAGTATTTT.

The chain recombines TRBV4-2 with TRBJ1-2; D gene ambiguous. The CDR3 loop spans 14 amino acids. Per germline, CDR1 LGHNA and CDR2 YNFKEQ. V was pared by 0 bases and J by 8 bases, with 13 bases between. DNA of the CDR3: TGTGCCAGCAGCCAAGAGGAGGGTGTAGGGGGCTACACCTTC. As protein: CASSQEEGVGGYTF.

The chain carries TRBV15 and TRBJ2-7, with 9 bases identical to TRBD1. J was trimmed by 1 base and V by 2 bases; bases with no gene match: 9. The CDR3 runs 17 residues. Germline CDR1 is LNHNV and CDR2 is YYDKDF (reference sequence). The CDR3 DNA is TGTGCCACCAGCAGAACCCGTTGGACAGGGGCATCCTACGAGCAGTACTTC. Amino acid sequence: CATSRTRWTGASYEQYF. Supplemented by reference TRBV15 and TRBJ2-7, the full variable domain reads DAMVIQNPRYQVTQFGKPVTLSCSQTLNHNVMYWYQQKSSQAPKLLFHYYDKDFNNEADTPDNFQSRRPNTSFCFLDIRSPGLGDTAMYLCATSRTRWTGASYEQYFGPGTRLTVT.